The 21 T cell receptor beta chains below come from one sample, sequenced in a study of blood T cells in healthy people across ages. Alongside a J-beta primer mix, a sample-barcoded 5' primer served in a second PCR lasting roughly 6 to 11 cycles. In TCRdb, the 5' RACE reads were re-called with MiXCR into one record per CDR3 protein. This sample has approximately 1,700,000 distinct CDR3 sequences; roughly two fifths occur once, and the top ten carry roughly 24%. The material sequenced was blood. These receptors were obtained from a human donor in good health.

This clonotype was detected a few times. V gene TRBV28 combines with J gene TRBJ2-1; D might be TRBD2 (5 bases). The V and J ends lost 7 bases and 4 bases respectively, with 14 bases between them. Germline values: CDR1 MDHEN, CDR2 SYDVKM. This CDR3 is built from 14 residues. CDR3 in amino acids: CASTSIGLYNEQFF. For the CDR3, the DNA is TGTGCCAGCACCTCAATCGGACTTTACAATGAGCAGTTCTTC.

The CDR3 DNA reads TGTGCCAGCAGCCCTAGGGCAGGCGGCTATGGCTACACCTTC. Translating it yields CASSPRAGGYGYTF. The V gene is TRBV7-3, the J gene TRBJ1-2; no definite D call. The CDR3 spans 14 residues. The ends were cut back, 5 bases at V and 4 bases at J, with 14 bases in the middle. Looked up from germline, CDR1 is SGHTA and CDR2 is FQGTGA.

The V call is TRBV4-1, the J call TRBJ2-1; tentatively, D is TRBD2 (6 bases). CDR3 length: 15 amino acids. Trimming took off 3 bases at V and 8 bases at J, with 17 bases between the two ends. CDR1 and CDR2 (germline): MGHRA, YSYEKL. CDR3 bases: TGCGCCAGCAGCCAGGTGGGACTTGACCGAGATGAGCAGTTCTTC. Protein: CASSQVGLDRDEQFF.

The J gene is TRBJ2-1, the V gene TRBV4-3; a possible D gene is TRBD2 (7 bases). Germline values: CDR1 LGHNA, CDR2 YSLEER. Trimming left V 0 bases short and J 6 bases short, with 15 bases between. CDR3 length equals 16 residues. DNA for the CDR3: TGCGCCAGCAGCCAAGATATGGGGGGGGGCCGCAATGAGCAGTTCTTC. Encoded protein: CASSQDMGGGRNEQFF.

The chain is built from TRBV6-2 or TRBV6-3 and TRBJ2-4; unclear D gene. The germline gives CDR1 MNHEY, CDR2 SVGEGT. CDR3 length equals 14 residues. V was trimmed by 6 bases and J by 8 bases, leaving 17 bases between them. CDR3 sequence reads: CASSQPPTVDIQYF. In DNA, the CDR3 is TGTGCCAGCAGCCAGCCCCCTACGGTTGACATTCAGTACTTC.

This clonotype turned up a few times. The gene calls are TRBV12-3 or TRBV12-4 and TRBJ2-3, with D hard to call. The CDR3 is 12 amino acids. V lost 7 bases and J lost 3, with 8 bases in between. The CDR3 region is CASKNSTDTQYF. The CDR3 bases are TGTGCCAGCAAAAATTCGACAGATACGCAGTATTTT.

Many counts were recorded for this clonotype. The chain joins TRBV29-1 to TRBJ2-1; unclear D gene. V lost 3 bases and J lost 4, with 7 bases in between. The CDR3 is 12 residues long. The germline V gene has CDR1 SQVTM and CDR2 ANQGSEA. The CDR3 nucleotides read TGCAGCGTTGAGGGCGTTTACAATGAGCAGTTCTTC. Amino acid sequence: CSVEGVYNEQFF.

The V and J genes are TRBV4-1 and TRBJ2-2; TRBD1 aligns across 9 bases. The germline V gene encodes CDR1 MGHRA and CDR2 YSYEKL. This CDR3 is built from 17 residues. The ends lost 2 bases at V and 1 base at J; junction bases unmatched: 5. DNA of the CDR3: TGCGCCAGCAGCCAATCTCCGGGACAGGGGAACACCGGGGAGCTGTTTTTT. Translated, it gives CASSQSPGQGNTGELFF.

CDR3 sequence reads: CSVGGPFLSDEQFF. CDR3 coding DNA: TGCAGCGTTGGAGGACCCTTCTTATCGGATGAGCAGTTCTTC. The rearrangement joins TRBV29-1 to TRBJ2-1, with unresolved D. V was clipped by 4 bases and J by 8 bases, with 18 bases between them. The CDR3 length is 14 residues. The germline gives CDR1 SQVTM, CDR2 ANQGSEA.

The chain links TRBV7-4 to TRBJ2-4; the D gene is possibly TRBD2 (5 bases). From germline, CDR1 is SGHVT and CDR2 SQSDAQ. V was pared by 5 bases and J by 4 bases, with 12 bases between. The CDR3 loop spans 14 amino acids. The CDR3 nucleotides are TGTGCCAGCAGCCCGGACTTCAAAAAAAACATTCAGTACTTC. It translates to CASSPDFKKNIQYF.

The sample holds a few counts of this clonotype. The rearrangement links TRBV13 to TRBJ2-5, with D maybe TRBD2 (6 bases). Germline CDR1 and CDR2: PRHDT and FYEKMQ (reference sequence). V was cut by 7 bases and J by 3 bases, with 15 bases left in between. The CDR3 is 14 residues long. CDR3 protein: CASTYRGKKETQYF. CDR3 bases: TGTGCCAGCACCTATCGGGGGAAAAAAGAGACCCAGTACTTC.

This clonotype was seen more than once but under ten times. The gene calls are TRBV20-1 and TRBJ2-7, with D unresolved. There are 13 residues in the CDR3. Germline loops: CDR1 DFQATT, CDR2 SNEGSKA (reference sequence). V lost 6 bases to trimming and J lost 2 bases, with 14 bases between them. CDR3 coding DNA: TGCAGTGCCTACGGTGTGCACCCCTACGAGCAGTACTTC. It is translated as CSAYGVHPYEQYF.

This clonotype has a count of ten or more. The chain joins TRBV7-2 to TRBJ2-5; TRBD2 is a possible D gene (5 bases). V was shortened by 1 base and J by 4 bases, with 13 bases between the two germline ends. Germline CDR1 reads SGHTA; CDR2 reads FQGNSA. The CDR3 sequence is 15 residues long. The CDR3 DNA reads TGTGCCAGCAGCTTAGTGGACGGGGAGCGAGAGACCCAGTACTTC. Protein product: CASSLVDGERETQYF.

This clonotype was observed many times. CDR3 nucleotides: TGTGCCAGCAGTCCCCAGGGAGTGAAGAGAAACATTCAGTACTTC. This gives the protein CASSPQGVKRNIQYF. V gene TRBV6-5 combines with J gene TRBJ2-4; D may match TRBD1 or TRBD2 (5 bases each). The germline gives CDR1 MNHEY, CDR2 SVGAGI. The V end was cut by 5 bases, the J end by 6 bases, with 17 bases between. This CDR3 comprises 15 residues.

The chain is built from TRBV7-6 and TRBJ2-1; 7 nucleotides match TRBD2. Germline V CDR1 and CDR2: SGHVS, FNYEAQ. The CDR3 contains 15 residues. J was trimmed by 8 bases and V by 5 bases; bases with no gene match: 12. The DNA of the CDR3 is TGTGCCAGCAGCCCGGCCCCACTAGCGTTACATGAGCAGTTCTTC. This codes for CASSPAPLALHEQFF.

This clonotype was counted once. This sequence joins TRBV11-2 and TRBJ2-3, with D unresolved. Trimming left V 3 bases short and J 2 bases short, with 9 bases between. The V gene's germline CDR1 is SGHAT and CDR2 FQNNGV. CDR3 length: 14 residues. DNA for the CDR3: TGTGCCAGCAGCTTCCCAGTCCTCACAGATACGCAGTATTTT. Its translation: CASSFPVLTDTQYF.

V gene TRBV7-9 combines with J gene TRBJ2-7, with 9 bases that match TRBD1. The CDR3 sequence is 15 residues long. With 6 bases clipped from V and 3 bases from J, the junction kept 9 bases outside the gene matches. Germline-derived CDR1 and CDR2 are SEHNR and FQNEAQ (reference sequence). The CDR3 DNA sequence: TGTGCCAGCAGTCTACCTGTGACAGGGGGCTACGAGCAGTACTTC. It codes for CASSLPVTGGYEQYF. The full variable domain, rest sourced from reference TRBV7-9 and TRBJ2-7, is DTGVSQNPRHKITKRGQNVTFRCDPISEHNRLYWYRQTLGQGPEFLTYFQNEAQLEKSRLLSDRFSAERPKGSFSTLEIQRTEQGDSAMYLCASSLPVTGGYEQYFGPGTRLTVT.

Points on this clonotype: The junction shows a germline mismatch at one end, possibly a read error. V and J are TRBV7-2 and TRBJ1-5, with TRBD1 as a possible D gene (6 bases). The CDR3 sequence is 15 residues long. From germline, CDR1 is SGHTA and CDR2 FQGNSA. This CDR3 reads CASGLVTGGPEPQHF. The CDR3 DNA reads TGTGCCAGCGGCTTAGTGACAGGCGGGCCGGAGCCCCAGCATTTT.

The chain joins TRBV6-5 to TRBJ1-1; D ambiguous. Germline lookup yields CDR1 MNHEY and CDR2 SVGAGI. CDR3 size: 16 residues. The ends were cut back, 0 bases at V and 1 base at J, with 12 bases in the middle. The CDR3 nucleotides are TGTGCCAGCAGTTACTCGGGGAGGGCCTCGAACACTGAAGCTTTCTTT. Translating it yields CASSYSGRASNTEAFF.

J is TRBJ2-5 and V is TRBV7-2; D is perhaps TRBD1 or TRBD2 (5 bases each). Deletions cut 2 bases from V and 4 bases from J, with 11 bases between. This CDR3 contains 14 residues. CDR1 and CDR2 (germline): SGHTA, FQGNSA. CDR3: CASSLLDGTETQYF. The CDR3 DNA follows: TGTGCCAGCAGCTTACTAGACGGGACAGAGACCCAGTACTTC.

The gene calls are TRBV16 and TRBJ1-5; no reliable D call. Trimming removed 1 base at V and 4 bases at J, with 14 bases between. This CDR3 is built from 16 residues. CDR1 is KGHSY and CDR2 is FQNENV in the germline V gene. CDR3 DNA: TGTGCCAGCAGCCAATTCGGTGAGTCGGGGAATCAGCCCCAGCATTTT. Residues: CASSQFGESGNQPQHF.